These 23 T cell receptor beta chains were all obtained from the same sample, sequenced in a study of response to subunit inactivated influenza vaccine. TCRdb re-called the RT-PCR reads with MiXCR, one entry per CDR3 protein. The table has about 500,000 distinct CDR3 sequences, under 15% seen once. This specimen was PBMCs from blood, taken about 40 days after vaccination. Receptor source: a man in his fifties who received an inactivated influenza vaccine.

The table lists this clonotype with a few counts. V is TRBV5-1 and J is TRBJ2-7; 8 bases line up with TRBD1. CDR3 length: 16 residues. The trim removed 0 bases at V and 3 bases at J, leaving 8 bases unmatched. The V gene's germline CDR1 is SGHRS and CDR2 YFSETQ. The CDR3 region has the DNA TGCGCCAGCAGCTTGGAGGTGGCAGGGGGCGTCTACGAGCAGTACTTC. Translating gives CASSLEVAGGVYEQYF.

V and J are TRBV10-1 and TRBJ2-1, with 10 bases identical to TRBD2. Unmatched junction bases numbered 7, after V lost 8 bases and J lost 0 bases. This CDR3 spans 16 amino acids. Germline lookup yields CDR1 WNHNN and CDR2 SYGVQD (reference sequence). For the CDR3, the DNA is TGCGCCAGCGGTAGCGGGGGGTCGAGCTCCTACAATGAGCAGTTCTTC. It specifies CASGSGGSSSYNEQFF.

V and J are TRBV29-1 and TRBJ2-3, with D unclear. Trimming pared 4 bases from V and 0 bases from J, leaving 8 bases between. This CDR3 contains 13 residues. CDR1 SQVTM and CDR2 ANQGSEA come from the germline V gene. CDR3 DNA: TGCAGCGTTGTAGTTTCTAGCACAGATACGCAGTATTTT. Its translation is CSVVVSSTDTQYF.

The V and J genes are TRBV27 and TRBJ2-3, with 16 bases identical to TRBD2. Germline trimming cut 5 bases from V and 2 bases from J; bases unmatched to any gene: 10. Per germline, CDR1 MNHEY and CDR2 SMNVEV (reference sequence). This CDR3 spans 19 amino acids. Written as DNA, the CDR3 is TGTGCCAGCAGTCCCGGACCGGGACTAGCGGGAGGGCCCACAGATACGCAGTATTTT. Translating it yields CASSPGPGLAGGPTDTQYF.

The sample holds many counts of this clonotype. The chain has TRBV4-3 and TRBJ2-1; 10 nucleotides agree with TRBD1. V lost 0 bases and J lost 8; bases outside the gene matches: 7. Germline CDR1 LGHNA, CDR2 YSLEER. The CDR3 is made up of 16 amino acids. CDR3 sequence reads: CASSQDDRGLGDEQFF. The CDR3 nucleotides are TGCGCCAGCAGCCAAGATGACAGGGGGCTTGGGGATGAGCAGTTCTTC.

The CDR3 here is CAITKGGGAAYNEQFF. For the CDR3, the DNA is TGTGCCATCACCAAGGGCGGGGGGGCCGCCTACAATGAGCAGTTCTTC. The chain joins TRBV10-3 to TRBJ2-1; 9 nucleotides match TRBD2. CDR1 and CDR2 from the germline V gene are ENHRY and SYGVKD. This CDR3 is 16 amino acids long. J was trimmed by 2 bases and V by 7 bases; bases with no gene match: 9.

This chain uses TRBV12-3 or TRBV12-4 with TRBJ2-1; D uncertain. Trimming took off 3 bases at V and 5 bases at J, with 14 bases between the two ends. The CDR3 runs to 15 residues. The CDR3 region is CASSFGVGINNEQFF. In DNA, the CDR3 is TGTGCCAGCAGTTTTGGTGTCGGCATTAACAATGAGCAGTTCTTC.

The V and J genes are TRBV7-9 and TRBJ2-3, with D possibly matching TRBD1 (5 bases). The V end was cut by 5 bases, the J end by 3 bases, with 15 bases between. The CDR3 contains 15 residues. Germline V gene data show CDR1 as SEHNR and CDR2 as FQNEAQ (reference sequence). The CDR3: CASSPWTMGTDTQYF. The CDR3 coding sequence is TGTGCCAGCAGCCCATGGACAATGGGGACAGATACGCAGTATTTT.

The chain employs TRBV4-3 and TRBJ2-2; TRBD1 agrees at 11 bases. V trimming: 4 bases; J trimming: 4 bases; junction bases outside the gene matches: 5. Germline V CDR1 and CDR2: LGHNA, YSLEER. The CDR3 runs 16 residues. This CDR3 reads CASSRGQGVVTGELFF. As DNA, the CDR3 is TGCGCCAGCAGCCGGGGACAGGGGGTGGTCACCGGGGAGCTGTTTTTT.

In the case of this clonotype: Germline is not matched at one junction end, which may reflect a read error. This sequence joins TRBV15 and TRBJ2-7, with D hard to call. Germline V gene data show CDR1 as LNHNV and CDR2 as YYDKDF (reference sequence). This CDR3 is built from 14 residues. CDR3 sequence reads: CATSRARMSSEQYF. CDR3 sequence (DNA): TGTGCCACCAGCAGAGCCCGGATGTCCTCCGAGCAGTACTTC.

The gene calls are TRBV5-6 and TRBJ2-5; TRBD2 matches 13 bases. CDR3 length: 17 amino acids. Trimming removed 6 bases from V and 9 bases from J; junction bases left unmatched: 17. Germline V CDR1 and CDR2: SGHDT, YYEEEE. CDR3 residues: CASNSWGLAGPGGAQYF. Here the CDR3 DNA reads TGTGCCAGCAACTCCTGGGGACTAGCGGGGCCCGGGGGGGCCCAGTACTTC.

The V gene is TRBV12-3 or TRBV12-4, the J gene TRBJ2-7; the D gene is possibly TRBD2 (5 bases). The CDR3 has 13 amino acids. V lost 8 bases, J lost 5 bases, and 16 bases lay in between. The CDR3, as DNA: TGTGCCAGCCAGACCAGAGGGAGAAACGAGCAGTACTTC. This translates into CASQTRGRNEQYF.

A word on this clonotype: The germline gene is not matched at one end of the junction; a read error may be the cause. The rearrangement links TRBV6-1 to TRBJ2-1; 12 nucleotides align to TRBD2. Germline values: CDR1 MNHNS, CDR2 SASEGT. This CDR3 is 15 amino acids long. Here the CDR3 DNA reads TGTGCCAGCAGTGACCCGGGACTAGCGGGCACTTCCGGGGTCTTC. Its protein product is CASSDPGLAGTSGVF.

This clonotype was detected only a few times. A much bigger clone sits one base away, suggesting this may be a read error. V usage is TRBV7-9 and J usage is TRBJ2-1; D gene unclear. Looked up from germline, CDR1 is SEHNR and CDR2 is FQNEAQ (reference sequence). V lost 0 bases, J lost 4 bases, and 4 bases lay in between. The CDR3 sequence is 13 residues long. As DNA, the CDR3 is TGTGCCAGCAGCTTAGCGACTTACAATGAGCAGTTCTTC. Its translation: CASSLATYNEQFF.

The chain links TRBV20-1 to TRBJ2-2, with 8 nucleotides matching TRBD1. The CDR3 contains 15 residues. With 5 bases clipped from V and 2 bases from J, the junction kept 7 bases outside the gene matches. Germline V gives CDR1 DFQATT, CDR2 SNEGSKA (reference sequence). Here the CDR3 reads CSAARTGTNTGELFF. The CDR3, as DNA: TGCAGTGCTGCCCGGACAGGGACCAACACCGGGGAGCTGTTTTTT.

The chain employs TRBV11-2 and TRBJ2-1; D is possibly TRBD1 or TRBD2 (6 bases each). There are 20 residues in the CDR3. V lost 8 bases and J lost 0, with 29 bases in between. Germline V lookup: CDR1 SGHAT, CDR2 FQNNGV. The CDR3 protein is CASPWGRDDFLFHSYNEQFF. The CDR3 coding sequence is TGTGCCAGCCCCTGGGGGCGGGACGACTTCCTATTTCACTCCTACAATGAGCAGTTCTTC.

V and J are TRBV7-2 and TRBJ2-1; perhaps TRBD2 as D (5 bases). V gave up 4 bases and J gave up 9 bases, with 10 bases separating them. CDR1 is SGHTA, CDR2 FQGNSA, per germline. The CDR3 spans 12 residues. This CDR3 reads CASSYEGIEQFF. The CDR3, as DNA: TGTGCCAGCAGCTACGAGGGTATTGAGCAGTTCTTC.

This chain uses TRBV12-3 or TRBV12-4 with TRBJ2-7; a weak D match, TRBD2 (6 bases). The CDR3 extends over 13 amino acids. V dropped 3 bases and J dropped 7 bases, with 13 bases sitting between them. The CDR3 spells CASSLGGMGEQYF. The CDR3 coding sequence is TGTGCCAGCAGTTTGGGCGGGATGGGGGAGCAGTACTTC.

The genes are TRBV28 and TRBJ2-7; 13 nucleotides match TRBD2. Germline CDR1 MDHEN, CDR2 SYDVKM. J was trimmed by 4 bases and V by 2 bases; bases with no gene match: 2. The CDR3 is made up of 15 amino acids. The CDR3 here is CASSLRTSGRYEQYF. CDR3 bases: TGTGCCAGCAGTTTAAGGACTAGCGGGAGATACGAGCAGTACTTC.

The chain employs TRBV5-1 and TRBJ2-7; D is unresolved. Germline lookup yields CDR1 SGHRS and CDR2 YFSETQ. The CDR3 consists of 14 residues. V lost 4 bases and J lost 3, with 14 bases in between. CDR3 region: CASSPWEGLYEQYF. The CDR3 bases are TGCGCCAGCAGCCCCTGGGAAGGGCTCTACGAGCAGTACTTC.

This chain connects TRBV6-2 or TRBV6-3 to TRBJ2-2, with D unresolved. From germline, CDR1 is MNHEY and CDR2 SVGEGT. The CDR3 extends over 14 amino acids. Deletions cut 2 bases from V and 0 bases from J, with 4 bases between. The CDR3 sequence is CASSYRANTGELFF. The CDR3 nucleotides are TGTGCCAGCAGTTACCGGGCGAACACCGGGGAGCTGTTTTTT.

This clonotype was recorded at least ten times. The J gene is TRBJ1-2, the V gene TRBV12-3 or TRBV12-4; D may be TRBD1 (6 bases). Trimming removed 6 bases at V and 1 base at J, with 9 bases between. The CDR3 has 13 amino acids. In DNA, the CDR3 is TGTGCCAGCAGCACAGGGAATAACTATGGCTACACCTTC. It yields the protein CASSTGNNYGYTF.

The chain has TRBV6-2 or TRBV6-3 and TRBJ2-7; 9 nucleotides agree with TRBD1. CDR1 is MNHEY and CDR2 is SVGEGT in the germline V gene. V shed 6 bases, J shed 0 bases, and the junction held 6 bases outside the gene matches. CDR3 size: 15 residues. The chain's CDR3 is CASRRTGASSYEQYF. As DNA, the CDR3 is TGTGCCAGCAGGAGGACAGGGGCCAGCTCCTACGAGCAGTACTTC.